The entry below gives a single T cell receptor (beta chain) sequence along with its context. V was shortened by 2 bases and J by 3 bases, with 11 bases between the two germline ends. This CDR3 contains 14 residues. CDR1 and CDR2 (germline): SGHTA, FQGNSA. The data stem from a study of T cell changes during pregnancy in multiple sclerosis. Some clones are missing from TCRdb's copy, which holds only in-frame ones; the method was immunoSEQ multiplex PCR. The table includes roughly 20,000 clones, approximately 90% detected once. The clonotype originates from a female donor with multiple sclerosis, enrolled in a pregnancy study. The material sequenced was CD8+ T cells from peripheral blood mononuclear cells, taken in the first trimester of pregnancy. The chain employs TRBV7-2 and TRBJ2-7; TRBD2 is a possible D gene (5 bases). CDR3 in DNA: TGTGCCAGCAGCTTAAGGCCGGGGTTCTACGAGCAGTACTTC. Protein sequence: CASSLRPGFYEQYF. Full variable domain (rest looked up from reference TRBV7-2 and TRBJ2-7): GAGVSQSPSNKVTEKGKDVELRCDPISGHTALYWYRQSLGQGLEFLIYFQGNSAPDKSGLPSDRFSAERTGGSVSTLTIQRTQQEDSAVYLCASSLRPGFYEQYFGPGTRLTVT.